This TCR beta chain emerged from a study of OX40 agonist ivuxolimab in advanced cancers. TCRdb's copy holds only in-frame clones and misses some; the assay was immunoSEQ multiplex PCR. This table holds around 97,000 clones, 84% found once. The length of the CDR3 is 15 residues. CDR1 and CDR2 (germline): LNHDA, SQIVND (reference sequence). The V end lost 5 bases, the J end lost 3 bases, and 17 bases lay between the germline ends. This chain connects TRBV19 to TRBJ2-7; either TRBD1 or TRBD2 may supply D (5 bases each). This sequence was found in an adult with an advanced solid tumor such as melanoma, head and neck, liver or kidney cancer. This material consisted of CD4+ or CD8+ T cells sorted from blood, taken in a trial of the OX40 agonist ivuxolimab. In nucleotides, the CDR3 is TGTGCCAGTAGTTGGGTTTGGGGGAACGACTACGAGCAGTACTTC. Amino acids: CASSWVWGNDYEQYF.